This T cell receptor beta chain derives from a study of shared clonotypes between healthy human individuals. Sequenced by immunoSEQ multiplex PCR; TCRdb stores in-frame clones only, minus some. The sample yields over 95,000 clones, over 65% seen once. V gave up 2 bases and J gave up 4 bases, with 13 bases separating them. Germline values: CDR1 SEHNR, CDR2 FQNEAQ (reference sequence). The length of the CDR3 is 15 residues. The source material was memory CD8+ T cells sorted from blood. Subset specified: CD45RO+ cells pooled with CCR7-negative TemRA cells. The sequence was obtained from a woman aged 30 to 39 in good health. The rearrangement uses TRBV7-9 and TRBJ2-3; D remains ambiguous. This chain's CDR3 is CASSLPDVAPDTQYF. The DNA of the CDR3 is TGTGCCAGCAGCTTACCGGACGTGGCCCCAGATACGCAGTATTTT. Using reference TRBV7-9 and TRBJ2-3 for the parts outside the CDR3, the full variable domain is DTGVSQNPRHKITKRGQNVTFRCDPISEHNRLYWYRQTLGQGPEFLTYFQNEAQLEKSRLLSDRFSAERPKGSFSTLEIQRTEQGDSAMYLCASSLPDVAPDTQYFGPGTRLTVL.